The 27 T cell receptor beta chains listed next were all sequenced from one sample in a study of T cell changes during pregnancy in multiple sclerosis. Profiled with immunoSEQ multiplex PCR; TCRdb holds only in-frame clones, not every one. The sample lists about 36,000 clones, roughly 90% seen once, with 11% in the top ten. The sequencing here drew on CD8+ T cells from peripheral blood mononuclear cells, taken in the third trimester of pregnancy. The source is a female donor with multiple sclerosis, enrolled in a pregnancy study.

This chain uses TRBV11-2 with TRBJ2-2, with D uncertain. The CDR3 contains 12 residues. CDR1 and CDR2 from the germline V gene are SGHAT and FQNNGV. Between the trimmed V and J ends, which lost 3 bases and 6 bases, there was a span of 5 bases. CDR3: CASSFPSGELFF. The CDR3 nucleotides are TGTGCCAGCAGCTTCCCTTCCGGGGAGCTGTTTTTT.

V and J are TRBV28 and TRBJ2-4, with TRBD2 matching over 9 bases. J lost 5 bases, V lost 2 bases, and 13 bases had no gene match. Germline CDR1 is MDHEN and CDR2 is SYDVKM. This CDR3 comprises 18 residues. The DNA of the CDR3 is TGTGCCAGCAGTTTAAGGGGCGGGAGGGCTTTGTCCCAAAACATTCAGTACTTC. Its protein product is CASSLRGGRALSQNIQYF.

This chain connects TRBV2 to TRBJ2-1; 10 bases fit TRBD2. Trimming at V came to 11 bases and at J to 2 bases, leaving 15 bases not matched to a gene. In germline, CDR1 is SNHLY, CDR2 FYNNEI. The CDR3 covers 17 residues. CDR3 sequence (DNA): TGTGCCCGGGCCCCGCTAGCGGGAGACGGAACCTACAATGAGCAGTTCTTC. This codes for CARAPLAGDGTYNEQFF.

V usage is TRBV7-9 and J usage is TRBJ2-3; 8 bases map to TRBD2. The CDR3 extends over 17 amino acids. Germline lookup yields CDR1 SEHNR and CDR2 FQNEAQ (reference sequence). The ends lost 1 base at V and 2 bases at J; junction bases unmatched: 8. The CDR3 nucleotides are TGTGCCAGCAGCTTAGGGGAAACTAGCGGACCCACAGATACGCAGTATTTT. Residues: CASSLGETSGPTDTQYF.

This chain uses TRBV5-6 with TRBJ1-1; D may be TRBD1 (6 bases). The CDR3 sequence is 12 residues long. V was cut by 0 bases and J by 8 bases, with 8 bases left in between. Germline CDR1 and CDR2: SGHDT and YYEEEE. The CDR3 reads CASSLDGTEAFF. The CDR3 DNA is TGTGCCAGCAGCTTGGATGGGACAGAAGCTTTCTTT.

This clone appeared a single time. The rearrangement links TRBV6-5 to TRBJ2-7; the match to TRBD1 covers 8 bases. Per germline, CDR1 MNHEY and CDR2 SVGAGI. This CDR3 spans 15 amino acids. V lost 5 bases to trimming and J lost 5 bases; unmatched junction nucleotides: 11. The CDR3 DNA is TGTGCCAGCAGTGCAAGCCGGACAGGGATCCACGAGCAGTACTTC. Translated, it gives CASSASRTGIHEQYF.

This chain joins TRBV5-4 and TRBJ2-7, with 7 bases fitting TRBD2. The J segment lost 5 bases and the V segment lost 0 bases, leaving 5 bases of the junction unmatched. In germline, CDR1 is SGHNT, CDR2 YYREEE (reference sequence). The CDR3 has 14 amino acids. CDR3 nucleotide sequence: TGTGCCAGCAGCTTGGCTACCGGGAGGAACGAGCAGTACTTC. This gives the protein CASSLATGRNEQYF.

By its share, this clone is medium-sized. This chain connects TRBV6-5 to TRBJ1-6; weak D call: TRBD1 (5 bases). With 2 bases removed from V and 5 bases from J, the gap between germline ends came to 13 bases. The CDR3 has 16 amino acids. CDR1 is MNHEY, CDR2 SVGAGI, per germline. The CDR3 reads CASSYRDSFHNSPLHF. The CDR3 DNA reads TGTGCCAGCAGTTACAGAGACAGTTTTCATAATTCACCCCTCCACTTT.

V and J are TRBV27 and TRBJ1-2, with TRBD1 matching 7 bases. V lost 6 bases and J lost 0; bases outside the gene matches: 4. The germline V gene has CDR1 MNHEY and CDR2 SMNVEV (reference sequence). CDR3 length: 14 amino acids. CDR3 DNA: TGTGCCAGCAGCTCGACAGGGCCTAACTATGGCTACACCTTC. Amino acids: CASSSTGPNYGYTF.

This clone has a single count. The DNA of the CDR3 is TGTGCCAGCAGCTTGGATATCACAGGGGGTGAAAAACTGTTTTTT. The encoded protein is CASSLDITGGEKLFF. V is TRBV5-8 and J is TRBJ1-4; the match to TRBD1 covers 8 bases. The CDR3 contains 15 residues. The ends lost 0 bases at V and 7 bases at J; junction bases unmatched: 5. Looked up from germline, CDR1 is SGHTS and CDR2 is YDEGEE.

V and J are TRBV19 and TRBJ2-5; the D is unclear. The ends were cut back, 4 bases at V and 5 bases at J, with 11 bases in the middle. Germline V lookup: CDR1 LNHDA, CDR2 SQIVND (reference sequence). CDR3 length equals 13 residues. The CDR3 spells CASSTDFGETQYF. CDR3 in DNA: TGTGCCAGTAGTACCGACTTCGGGGAGACCCAGTACTTC.

The J gene is TRBJ2-7, the V gene TRBV7-2; 7 nucleotides match TRBD1. Germline V gene data show CDR1 as SGHTA and CDR2 as FQGNSA. Germline trimming cut 5 bases from V and 5 bases from J; bases unmatched to any gene: 12. This CDR3 spans 15 amino acids. The CDR3 coding sequence is TGTGCCAGCAGCACCGGCACAGGGGCACCTAACGAGCAGTACTTC. Encoded protein: CASSTGTGAPNEQYF.

J is TRBJ2-7 and V is TRBV7-6; TRBD1 is a possible D gene (6 bases). The CDR3 has 15 residues. Germline V lookup: CDR1 SGHVS, CDR2 FNYEAQ. Trimming removed 2 bases at V and 2 bases at J, with 13 bases between. The CDR3 DNA is TGTGCCAGCAGCTTATCCGGGACAACTACCTACGAGCAGTACTTC. This gives the protein CASSLSGTTTYEQYF.

This clone was detected only once. This rearrangement joins TRBV9 to TRBJ1-4; maybe TRBD1 (6 bases). The CDR3 contains 17 residues. Trimming took 3 bases from V and 2 from J, leaving 17 bases between them. The germline V gene has CDR1 SGDLS and CDR2 YYNGEE. DNA for the CDR3: TGTGCCAGCAGCGAGCTGGGGGGGCAGAATACTAATGAAAAACTGTTTTTT. It yields the protein CASSELGGQNTNEKLFF.

This chain joins TRBV30 and TRBJ2-1, with D unclear. Germline V gene lookup returns CDR1 GTSNPN and CDR2 SVGIG (reference sequence). The V end lost 0 bases, the J end lost 10 bases, and 4 bases lay between the germline ends. The CDR3 spans 10 residues. CDR3 coding DNA: TGTGCCTGGAGTGTAGAGGAGCAGTTCTTC. Its translation: CAWSVEEQFF.

The chain carries TRBV10-2 and TRBJ2-7; D unresolved. CDR1 is WSHSY and CDR2 is SAAADI in the germline V gene. Trimming left V 4 bases short and J 2 bases short, with 9 bases between. This CDR3 comprises 13 residues. The CDR3 here is CASSGGVTYEQYF. Here the CDR3 DNA reads TGCGCCAGCAGTGGAGGCGTGACCTACGAGCAGTACTTC.

This clone was recorded only once. This chain connects TRBV7-9 to TRBJ1-4; D is possibly TRBD1 (5 bases). The germline V gene encodes CDR1 SEHNR and CDR2 FQNEAQ (reference sequence). The CDR3 has 14 amino acids. Between the trimmed V and J ends, which lost 3 bases and 8 bases, there was a span of 13 bases. CDR3 loop: CASSLVREGEKLFF. CDR3 in DNA: TGTGCCAGCAGCTTGGTCAGGGAGGGCGAAAAACTGTTTTTT.

The gene calls are TRBV7-9 and TRBJ1-5; 8 bases line up with TRBD1. The CDR3 has 16 amino acids. V trimming: 5 bases; J trimming: 8 bases; junction bases outside the gene matches: 14. From germline, CDR1 is SEHNR and CDR2 FQNEAQ (reference sequence). CDR3 loop: CASSTSGQGWTEPQHF. DNA of the CDR3: TGTGCCAGCAGCACTTCAGGACAGGGCTGGACGGAGCCCCAGCATTTT.

The chain recombines TRBV6-1 with TRBJ2-7, with D perhaps TRBD1 (6 bases). Trimming shortened V by 7 bases and J by 2 bases, and 18 bases separated the two germline ends. This CDR3 region has 15 residues. Germline V gives CDR1 MNHNS, CDR2 SASEGT. The CDR3: CASTEDRTGPYEQYF. As DNA, the CDR3 is TGTGCCAGCACCGAAGACAGGACTGGCCCCTACGAGCAGTACTTC.

The V and J genes are TRBV2 and TRBJ2-7; 9 nucleotides align to TRBD1. The CDR3 totals 17 residues. Looked up from germline, CDR1 is SNHLY and CDR2 is FYNNEI. The trim removed 5 bases at V and 7 bases at J, leaving 18 bases unmatched. Here the CDR3 reads CASSSWVGTGLDGEQYF. The CDR3 DNA follows: TGTGCCAGCAGTTCCTGGGTGGGGACAGGGCTAGATGGAGAGCAGTACTTC.

This clone has only a few counts. The V and J genes are TRBV7-6 and TRBJ2-7; D is perhaps TRBD1 (5 bases). Germline-derived CDR1 and CDR2 are SGHVS and FNYEAQ. Trimming removed 5 bases at V and 3 bases at J, with 11 bases between. The CDR3 is 13 residues long. CDR3 DNA sequence: TGTGCCAGCAGCCTAGACAGCTTCTACGAGCAGTACTTC. Its translation is CASSLDSFYEQYF. The full variable domain, in which reference TRBV7-6 and TRBJ2-7 provide the parts outside the CDR3, is GAGVSQSPRYKVTKRGQDVALRCDPISGHVSLYWYRQALGQGPEFLTYFNYEAQQDKSGLPNDRFSAERPEGSISTLTIQRTEQRDSAMYRCASSLDSFYEQYFGPGTRLTVT.

The chain employs TRBV11-1 and TRBJ2-1, with 10 nucleotides matching TRBD2. The CDR3 sequence is 13 residues long. The germline gives CDR1 SGHAT, CDR2 FQDESV (reference sequence). With V trimmed by 8 bases and J by 9 bases, 7 bases remained unmatched. CDR3 nucleotides: TGTGCCAGCCATAGCGGGGGGTATAGTGAGCAGTTCTTC. Encoded protein: CASHSGGYSEQFF.

The gene calls are TRBV7-2 and TRBJ2-1, with D possibly being TRBD2 (5 bases). This CDR3 is 14 amino acids long. Germline V gives CDR1 SGHTA, CDR2 FQGNSA. V shed 5 bases and J shed 4 bases, with 12 bases lying between them. The CDR3 DNA reads as TGTGCCAGCAGCCTCGGGGTAGATTACAATGAGCAGTTCTTC. This codes for CASSLGVDYNEQFF.

This chain links TRBV4-2 with TRBJ1-1, with 7 bases fitting TRBD1. The CDR3 runs to 14 residues. The germline V gene encodes CDR1 LGHNA and CDR2 YNFKEQ. With V trimmed by 1 base and J by 7 bases, 6 bases remained unmatched. The CDR3 here is CASSQVEGAVEAFF. CDR3 in DNA: TGTGCCAGCAGCCAAGTGGAGGGGGCTGTTGAAGCTTTCTTT.

The V gene is TRBV4-2, the J gene TRBJ2-7; 7 positions agree with TRBD1. V lost 6 bases, J lost 0 bases, and 17 bases stayed unmatched. CDR3 length: 18 residues. Germline loops: CDR1 LGHNA, CDR2 YNFKEQ. CDR3 bases: TGTGCCAGCAGTCCCCTCTTGGCATCGACAGGGAGCTCCTACGAGCAGTACTTC. Amino acid sequence: CASSPLLASTGSSYEQYF.

The count of this clone is one. The chain recombines TRBV7-7 with TRBJ2-1; tentative D call: TRBD2 (5 bases). Trimming removed 5 bases at V and 0 bases at J, with 14 bases between. Germline CDR1 and CDR2: SSHAT and FNYEAQ (reference sequence). The CDR3 is made up of 16 amino acids. The CDR3, as DNA: TGTGCCAGCAGCCTCCGGACTGGGAGCTCCTACAATGAGCAGTTCTTC. This encodes CASSLRTGSSYNEQFF.

This clone occurred once. The genes are TRBV7-9 and TRBJ1-2; no definite D call. V lost 2 bases and J lost 0, with 16 bases in between. The germline V gene has CDR1 SEHNR and CDR2 FQNEAQ (reference sequence). The CDR3 totals 17 residues. The CDR3 loop is CASSLIGSRGTNYGYTF. The CDR3 DNA is TGTGCCAGCAGCTTAATCGGGAGTAGAGGGACTAACTATGGCTACACCTTC.